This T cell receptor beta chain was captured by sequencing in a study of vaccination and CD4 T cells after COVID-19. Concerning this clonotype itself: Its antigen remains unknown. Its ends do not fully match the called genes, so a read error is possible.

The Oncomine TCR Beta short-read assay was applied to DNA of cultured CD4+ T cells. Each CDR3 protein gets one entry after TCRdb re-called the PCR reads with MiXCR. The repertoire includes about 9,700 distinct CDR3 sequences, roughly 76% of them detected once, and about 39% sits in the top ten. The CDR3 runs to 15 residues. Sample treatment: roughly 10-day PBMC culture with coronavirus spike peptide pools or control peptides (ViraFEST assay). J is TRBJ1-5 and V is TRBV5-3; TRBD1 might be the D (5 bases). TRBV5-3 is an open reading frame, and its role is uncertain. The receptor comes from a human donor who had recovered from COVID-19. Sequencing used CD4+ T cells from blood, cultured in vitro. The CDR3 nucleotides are TGTGCCAGCAGCTTGCAGGGTAGGGAATATCAGCCCCAGCATTTT. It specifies CASSLQGREYQPQHF.